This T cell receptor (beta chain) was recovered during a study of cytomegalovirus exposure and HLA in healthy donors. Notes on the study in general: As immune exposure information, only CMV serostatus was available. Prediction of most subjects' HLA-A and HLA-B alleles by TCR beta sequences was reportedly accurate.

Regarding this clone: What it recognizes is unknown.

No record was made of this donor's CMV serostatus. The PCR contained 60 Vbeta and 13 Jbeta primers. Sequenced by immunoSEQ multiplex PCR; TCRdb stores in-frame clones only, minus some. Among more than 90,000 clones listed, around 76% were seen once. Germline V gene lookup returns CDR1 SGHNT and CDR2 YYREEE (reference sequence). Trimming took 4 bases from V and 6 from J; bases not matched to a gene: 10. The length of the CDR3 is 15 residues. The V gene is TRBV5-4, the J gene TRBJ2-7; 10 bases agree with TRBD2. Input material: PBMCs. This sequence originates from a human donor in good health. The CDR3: CASSPGLAKKGEQYF. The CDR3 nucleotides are TGTGCCAGCAGCCCGGGACTAGCGAAGAAGGGCGAGCAGTACTTC.